Reported below is one TCR beta chain. Its target is unknown. The sample belongs to a study of OX40 agonist ivuxolimab in advanced cancers. Germline assignment: CDR1 LGHNA and CDR2 YSLEER. This CDR3 has 16 residues. V lost 0 bases and J lost 1; bases outside the gene matches: 2. Sequenced by immunoSEQ multiplex PCR; TCRdb stores in-frame clones only, minus some. The data hold approximately 58,000 clones, with roughly 85% observed a single time. The study, taken as a whole, reports: CD8+ T cells were the subset that, on average, had more expanded clones than CD4+. Circulating CD4+ and CD8+ T cells showed clonal expansion by week 6 at 0.1 to 3.0 mg/kg.

This receptor was obtained from an adult with an advanced solid tumor such as melanoma, head and neck, liver or kidney cancer. V gene TRBV4-3 combines with J gene TRBJ2-2, with 7 bases identical to TRBD2. Specimen: CD4+ or CD8+ T cells sorted from blood, collected in a trial of the OX40 agonist ivuxolimab. This CDR3 reads CASSQDGGMNTGELFF. The CDR3 bases are TGCGCCAGCAGCCAAGACGGGGGGATGAACACCGGGGAGCTGTTTTTT.